This TCR beta chain came from a study of response to subunit inactivated influenza vaccine. TCRdb reprocessed the RT-PCR reads with MiXCR, giving one entry per CDR3 protein. The table shows around 520,000 distinct CDR3 sequences, with 25% occurring only once. V dropped 1 base and J dropped 9 bases, with 19 bases sitting between them. The CDR3 has 15 residues. Points from the study as a whole: It was suggested by the authors that few new T cells are recruited by each seasonal influenza vaccination.

This clonotype was recorded a few times. Its antigen is not identified. This sequence was found in a man in his fifties who received an inactivated influenza vaccine. This specimen was CD4+ T cells sorted from PBMCs, taken more than 4 days after vaccination. V gene TRBV12-3 or TRBV12-4 combines with J gene TRBJ2-7; D possibly corresponds to TRBD1 (6 bases). The CDR3 DNA is TGTGCCAGCAGTTTAGGGACAGTGCCGGGATTGGGGCAGTACTTC. Translation: CASSLGTVPGLGQYF.